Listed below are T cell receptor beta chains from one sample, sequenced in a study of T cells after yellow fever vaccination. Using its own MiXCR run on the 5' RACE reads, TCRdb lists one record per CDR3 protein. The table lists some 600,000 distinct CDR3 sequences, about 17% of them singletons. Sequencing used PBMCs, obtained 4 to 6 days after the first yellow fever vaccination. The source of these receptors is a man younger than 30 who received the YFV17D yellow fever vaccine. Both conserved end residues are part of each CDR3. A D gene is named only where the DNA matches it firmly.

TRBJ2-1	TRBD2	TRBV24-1	CATSDPGTASGDGNEQFF
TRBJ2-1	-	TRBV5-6	CASSWYSLPYNEQFF
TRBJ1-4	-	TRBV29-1	CSVVSAAEKLFF
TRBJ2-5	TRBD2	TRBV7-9	CASSLGEVRTSEETQYF
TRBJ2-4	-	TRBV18	CASSPPGNRAAKNIQYF
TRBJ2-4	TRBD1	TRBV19	CASSTTGTGKNIQYF
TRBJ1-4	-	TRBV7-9	CASSLDSHEKLFF
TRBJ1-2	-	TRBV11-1	CASSSYEYGYTF
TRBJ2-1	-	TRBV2	CASVADNVEQFF
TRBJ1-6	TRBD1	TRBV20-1	CSARDMGQEGTNSPLHF
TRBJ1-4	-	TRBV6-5	CASSYIGNEKLFF
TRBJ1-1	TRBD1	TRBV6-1	CASTRTGAAFF
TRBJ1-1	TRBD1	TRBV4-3	CTSASEGTGYTEAFF
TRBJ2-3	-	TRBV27	CASSSMADTQYF
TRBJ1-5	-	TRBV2	CASSEARAASNQPQHF
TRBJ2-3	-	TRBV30	CAWSVGRGQYF
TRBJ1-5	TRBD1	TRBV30	CAWTTGGNQPQHF
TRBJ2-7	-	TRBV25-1	CASRGGRRGCEQYF
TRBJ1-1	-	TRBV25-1	CASSESGQNTEAFF
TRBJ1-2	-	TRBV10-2	CASTGILDYGYTF
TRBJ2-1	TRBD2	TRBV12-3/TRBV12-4	CSTSAYNEQFF
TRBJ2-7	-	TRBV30	CAWKTYHEQYF
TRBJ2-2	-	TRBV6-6	CASGWGDTGELFF
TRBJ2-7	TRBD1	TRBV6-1	CASSSTGGPYEQYF
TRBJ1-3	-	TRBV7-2	CASSPDPGRFNTIYF
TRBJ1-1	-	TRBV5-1	CASSPGGANTEAFF
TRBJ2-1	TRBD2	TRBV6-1	CASSIFSGENNEQFF
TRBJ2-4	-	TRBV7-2	CASSLASNIQYF
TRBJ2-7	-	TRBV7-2	CASSLRVVGTSYEQYF
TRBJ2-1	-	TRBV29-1	CSVGKASNEQFF
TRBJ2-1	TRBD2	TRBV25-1	CASLGLAGVNEQFF
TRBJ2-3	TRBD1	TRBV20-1	CSALTGVVDTQYF
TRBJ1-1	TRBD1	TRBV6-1	CASSWTGLTGAFF
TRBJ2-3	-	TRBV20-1	CSARDRVRTDTQYF
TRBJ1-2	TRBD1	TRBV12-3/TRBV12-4	CASSFRGQDYGYTF
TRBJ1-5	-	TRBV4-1	CASSQDTEYSNQPQHF
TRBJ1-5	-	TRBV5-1	CASSLEPDLNQPQHF
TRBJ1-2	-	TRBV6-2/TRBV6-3	CASSYSRVLGYTF
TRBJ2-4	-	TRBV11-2	CASSSTDYLIGTKNIQYF
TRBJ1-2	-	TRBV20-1	CSARETLGAYGYTF
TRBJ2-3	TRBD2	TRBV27	CASTALAASTDTQYF
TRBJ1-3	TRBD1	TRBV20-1	CSASGTGGPGHTIYF
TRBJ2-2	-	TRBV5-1	CASSPRVVSGELFF
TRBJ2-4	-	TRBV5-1	CASSLDLKGNIQYF
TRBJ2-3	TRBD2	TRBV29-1	CSVVWRGGADTQYF
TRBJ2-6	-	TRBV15	CATLDSVFGANVLTF
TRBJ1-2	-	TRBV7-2	CASSLASQGNYTF
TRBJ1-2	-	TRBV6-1	CASSRTSWDGYTF